These 19 T cell receptor beta chains were sequenced from one sample in a study of spatial heterogeneity in lung cancer. One entry per CDR3 protein results from TCRdb running MiXCR on the 5' RACE reads. Of about 94,000 distinct CDR3 sequences in the sample, roughly a fifth were seen once. Regarding time point: blood at routine non-recurrence follow-up after resection. Sample: PBMCs, taken at follow-up. The source of these receptors is a male donor with early-stage non-small cell lung cancer.

This clonotype came up many times. This rearrangement joins TRBV11-2 to TRBJ2-2; D remains unclear. V was shortened by 5 bases and J by 3 bases, with 4 bases between the two germline ends. This CDR3 has 12 amino acids. Germline V gene sequence: CDR1 SGHAT, CDR2 FQNNGV. This CDR3 reads CASSSYTGELFF. CDR3 nucleotide sequence: TGTGCCAGCAGCAGCTACACCGGGGAGCTGTTTTTT. Using reference TRBV11-2 and TRBJ2-2 for the parts outside the CDR3, the full variable domain is EAGVAQSPRYKIIEKRQSVAFWCNPISGHATLYWYQQILGQGPKLLIQFQNNGVVDDSQLPKDRFSAERLKGVDSTLKIQPAKLEDSAVYLCASSSYTGELFFGEGSRLTVL.

The sample holds a few counts of this clonotype. The V call is TRBV20-1, the J call TRBJ2-5; 7 bases are shared with TRBD2. After removal of 7 bases from V and 0 bases from J, the junction contained 8 bases not matched to a gene. This CDR3 spans 14 amino acids. The germline CDR1 and CDR2 sequences are DFQATT and SNEGSKA (reference sequence). This chain's CDR3 is CSVTEAGNQETQYF. The CDR3 coding sequence is TGCAGTGTTACGGAAGCGGGAAACCAAGAGACCCAGTACTTC.

Only one count was recorded for this clonotype. The J gene is TRBJ2-3, the V gene TRBV6-2 or TRBV6-3, with 7 nucleotides matching TRBD1. Germline V gene sequence: CDR1 MNHEY, CDR2 SVGEGT. V trimming: 8 bases; J trimming: 9 bases; junction bases outside the gene matches: 8. This CDR3 is 12 amino acids long. Written as DNA, the CDR3 is TGTGCCAGCTTCGAAACAGGGGCCACGCAGTATTTT. This codes for CASFETGATQYF.

The chain carries TRBV25-1 and TRBJ2-3, with 8 bases identical to TRBD2. Per germline, CDR1 MGHDK and CDR2 SYGVNS. The CDR3 runs 16 residues. The J segment lost 0 bases and the V segment lost 1 base, leaving 3 bases of the junction unmatched. The CDR3 sequence: CASSEFASGSTDTQYF. CDR3 in DNA: TGTGCCAGCAGTGAATTTGCTAGCGGGAGCACAGATACGCAGTATTTT. The variable domain in full, with the rest retrieved from reference TRBV25-1 and TRBJ2-3, is EADIYQTPRYLVIGTGKKITLECSQTMGHDKMYWYQQDPGMELHLIHYSYGVNSTEKGDLSSESTVSRIRTEHFPLTLESARPSHTSQYLCASSEFASGSTDTQYFGPGTRLTVL.

This clonotype was counted between two and nine times. The rearrangement joins TRBV12-3 or TRBV12-4 to TRBJ2-1; 7 nucleotides align to TRBD2. V lost 4 bases, J lost 8 bases, and 2 bases stayed unmatched. The CDR3 contains 12 residues. The CDR3 coding sequence is TGTGCCAGCAGTTCGGGGGGTGATGAGCAGTTCTTC. It specifies CASSSGGDEQFF.

This clonotype was seen a handful of times. J is TRBJ1-4 and V is TRBV7-2; D is uncertain. Germline values: CDR1 SGHTA, CDR2 FQGNSA. The CDR3 is 12 amino acids. V was trimmed by 1 base and J by 13 bases, leaving 10 bases between them. CDR3 DNA sequence: TGTGCCAGCAGCTTAGATGAGAGTAGACTGTTTTTT. This codes for CASSLDESRLFF.

This clonotype was observed a few times. J is TRBJ2-6 and V is TRBV30; TRBD1 aligns across 8 bases. The germline CDR1 and CDR2 sequences are GTSNPN and SVGIG (reference sequence). This CDR3 contains 15 residues. V was pared by 5 bases and J by 2 bases, with 5 bases of the junction left unmatched. The CDR3 sequence: CAWGLTGAGANVLTF. The CDR3 DNA sequence: TGTGCCTGGGGCCTGACAGGGGCTGGGGCCAACGTCCTGACTTTC.

This chain connects TRBV24-1 to TRBJ2-7, with 9 bases that match TRBD1. Germline assignment: CDR1 KGHDR and CDR2 SFDVKD. Germline trimming cut 4 bases from V and 4 bases from J; bases unmatched to any gene: 7. The CDR3 loop spans 15 amino acids. CDR3 bases: TGTGCCACCAGTGACCGGGGACAGGGTTTGTACGAGCAGTACTTC. This sequence encodes CATSDRGQGLYEQYF.

The chain couples TRBV24-1 to TRBJ1-5, with no clear D. The CDR3 has 13 amino acids. Germline CDR1 reads KGHDR; CDR2 reads SFDVKD. Trimming cost V 10 bases and J 9 bases, with 18 bases left between them. The CDR3 region has the DNA TGTGCCACTTCTAGACTCGGGGAAGGGCCCCAGCATTTT. It codes for CATSRLGEGPQHF.

The chain combines TRBV7-8 with TRBJ2-5; TRBD2 matches 12 bases. The CDR3 consists of 15 residues. The trim removed 3 bases at V and 2 bases at J, leaving 1 base unmatched. From germline, CDR1 is SGHVS and CDR2 FQNEAQ. The CDR3 DNA reads as TGTGCCAGCAGCTTGGGGACTAGCGGGCAAGAGACCCAGTACTTC. It yields the protein CASSLGTSGQETQYF.

This clonotype showed up just a few times. The rearrangement links TRBV20-1 to TRBJ2-5; TRBD2 agrees at 15 bases. The CDR3 contains 14 residues. The junction had 4 bases not matched to a gene; V was cut back by 6 bases and J by 5 bases. CDR1 is DFQATT and CDR2 is SNEGSKA in the germline V gene (reference sequence). CDR3 DNA sequence: TGCAGTGCCCGGACTAGCGGGGGGGGTGAGACCCAGTACTTC. Its translation is CSARTSGGGETQYF.

This clonotype turned up a few times. The chain recombines TRBV4-2 with TRBJ1-2, with D uncertain. Trimming pared 0 bases from V and 6 bases from J, leaving 14 bases between. This CDR3 comprises 15 residues. CDR1 is LGHNA, CDR2 YNFKEQ, per germline. The CDR3 bases are TGTGCCAGCAGCCAAGATCGTATTGCAGGTCATGGCTACACCTTC. Translation gives CASSQDRIAGHGYTF.

This chain links TRBV18 with TRBJ1-5; D is ambiguous. This CDR3 comprises 13 residues. V was cut by 3 bases and J by 7 bases, with 10 bases left in between. The germline V gene encodes CDR1 KGHSH and CDR2 LQKENI. CDR3 in amino acids: CASSPTKGQPQHF. Written as DNA, the CDR3 is TGTGCCAGCTCACCTACGAAAGGACAGCCCCAGCATTTT. Based on the CDR3 plus reference TRBV18 and TRBJ1-5, the full variable domain is NAGVMQNPRHLVRRRGQEARLRCSPMKGHSHVYWYRQLPEEGLKFMVYLQKENIIDESGMPKERFSAEFPKEGPSILRIQQVVRGDSAAYFCASSPTKGQPQHFGDGTRLSIL.

This clonotype was picked up a small number of times. This chain uses TRBV6-1 with TRBJ2-6; TRBD1 agrees at 7 bases. From germline, CDR1 is MNHNS and CDR2 SASEGT. The CDR3 has 15 residues. V gave up 6 bases and J gave up 2 bases; unmatched junction bases: 4. Here the CDR3 DNA reads TGTGCCAGCAGCACAGGGGCAGCTGGGGCCAACGTCCTGACTTTC. Its translation: CASSTGAAGANVLTF.

There are a few counts of this clonotype. This sequence joins TRBV12-3 or TRBV12-4 and TRBJ1-1; 7 nucleotides agree with TRBD1. Trimming took 1 base from V and 5 from J; bases not matched to a gene: 4. CDR3 length equals 14 residues. CDR3 amino acids: CASSLGQGETEAFF. The DNA for the CDR3 is TGTGCCAGCAGTTTAGGACAGGGAGAAACTGAAGCTTTCTTT.

This clonotype was counted between two and nine times. DNA for the CDR3: TGTGCCAGCAGTGAGGGACAGGGACTCTATGGCTACACCTTC. It encodes CASSEGQGLYGYTF. This chain links TRBV6-1 with TRBJ1-2; TRBD1 matches at 9 bases. Germline assignment: CDR1 MNHNS and CDR2 SASEGT. Germline trimming cut 3 bases from V and 4 bases from J; bases unmatched to any gene: 3. The CDR3 has 14 residues.

In its sample, this clonotype was seen a few times. The chain uses TRBV13 and TRBJ2-2; TRBD2 matches 8 bases. CDR1 is PRHDT and CDR2 is FYEKMQ in the germline V gene (reference sequence). The CDR3 loop spans 16 amino acids. Trimming removed 1 base from V and 2 bases from J; junction bases left unmatched: 3. CDR3 coding DNA: TGTGCCAGCAGCTTAGCGCGGGAGGACAACACCGGGGAGCTGTTTTTT. It specifies CASSLAREDNTGELFF.

In this sample, this clonotype turned up a few times. The chain links TRBV21-1 to TRBJ2-7. TRBV21-1 is tagged as a pseudogene. The CDR3 totals 12 residues. The CDR3 sequence is CATQQSSYEQYV. CDR3 in DNA: TGTGCCACCCAGCAGTCCTCCTACGAGCAGTACGTC.

This chain links TRBV3-1 with TRBJ1-5; D possibly corresponds to TRBD1 (5 bases). CDR1 LGHDT and CDR2 YNNKEL come from the germline V gene (reference sequence). CDR3 length equals 13 residues. The ends were cut back, 8 bases at V and 1 base at J, with 9 bases in the middle. The CDR3 bases are TGTGCCAGCGGCGGGGCCAGCAATCAGCCCCAGCATTTT. Translated, it gives CASGGASNQPQHF. The full variable domain, with the rest looked up from reference TRBV3-1 and TRBJ1-5, is DTAVSQTPKYLVTQMGNDKSIKCEQNLGHDTMYWYKQDSKKFLKIMFSYNNKELIINETVPNRFSPKSPDKAHLNLHINSLELGDSAVYFCASGGASNQPQHFGDGTRLSIL.